These 23 T cell receptor beta chains were sequenced from one sample in a study of blood T cell repertoires in COVID-19. Data came from immunoSEQ multiplex PCR; TCRdb stores just in-frame clones and leaves some out. Counted here are around 120,000 clones, around 89% occurring once; the ten biggest clones make up 3.8%. Source material: peripheral blood. The receptor set was obtained from a woman aged 55-70 years with COVID-19, enrolled during active disease.

The chain combines TRBV6-5 with TRBJ1-5; D is unresolved. This CDR3 is 11 amino acids long. V was shortened by 6 bases and J by 3 bases, with 3 bases between the two germline ends. Germline-derived CDR1 and CDR2 are MNHEY and SVGAGI. The CDR3 nucleotides are TGTGCCAGCAGGGCCAATCAGCCCCAGCATTTT. Translated: CASRANQPQHF.

V usage is TRBV7-9 and J usage is TRBJ2-7, with TRBD1 matching 8 bases. Germline trimming cut 0 bases from V and 4 bases from J; bases unmatched to any gene: 11. The CDR3 has 17 amino acids. Germline V CDR1 and CDR2: SEHNR, FQNEAQ (reference sequence). CDR3 in DNA: TGTGCCAGCAGCTTAGCAGGGAGTGACAGGGGAATTTACGAGCAGTACTTC. It codes for CASSLAGSDRGIYEQYF.

This rearrangement joins TRBV5-1 to TRBJ2-7; TRBD1 matches 9 bases. CDR1 and CDR2 (germline): SGHRS, YFSETQ. V lost 0 bases to trimming and J lost 7 bases; unmatched junction nucleotides: 2. The CDR3 consists of 13 residues. CDR3 amino acids: CASSLDRGLEQYF. The CDR3 DNA reads TGCGCCAGCAGCTTGGACAGGGGGCTTGAGCAGTACTTC.

The genes are TRBV2 and TRBJ1-4; TRBD1 agrees at 10 bases. There are 13 residues in the CDR3. Germline V gives CDR1 SNHLY, CDR2 FYNNEI. J gave up 8 bases and V 9 bases, and 6 bases lay outside the gene matches. The CDR3 DNA is TGTGCCAGTGACAGGGGGCGGGACGAAAAACTGTTTTTT. It is translated as CASDRGRDEKLFF.

The chain carries TRBV10-2 and TRBJ1-5; 8 bases are shared with TRBD1. V was pared by 3 bases and J by 6 bases, with 4 bases of the junction left unmatched. Germline values: CDR1 WSHSY, CDR2 SAAADI. This CDR3 has 14 residues. DNA of the CDR3: TGCGCCAGCAGTGAACAGGGGGGAGGTCAGCCCCAGCATTTT. Amino acid sequence: CASSEQGGGQPQHF.

V and J are TRBV6-1 and TRBJ1-4; 11 nucleotides match TRBD1. The CDR3 is 16 amino acids. V shed 2 bases, J shed 7 bases, and the junction held 6 bases outside the gene matches. Looked up from germline, CDR1 is MNHNS and CDR2 is SASEGT. The CDR3 protein is CASSELFGQGAEKLFF. The CDR3 coding sequence is TGTGCCAGCAGTGAACTTTTCGGACAGGGGGCTGAAAAACTGTTTTTT.

The CDR3 region is CACLSGLAGEAIHTDTQYF. The CDR3 DNA sequence: TGTGCCTGTTTATCAGGACTAGCGGGGGAAGCCATCCACACAGATACGCAGTATTTT. The J gene is TRBJ2-3, the V gene TRBV30, with TRBD2 matching over 13 bases. The ends lost 6 bases at V and 2 bases at J; junction bases unmatched: 17. This CDR3 is 19 amino acids long. In germline, CDR1 is GTSNPN, CDR2 SVGIG (reference sequence).

The chain employs TRBV5-4 and TRBJ1-6, with TRBD1 matching 7 bases. Trimming at V came to 5 bases and at J to 7 bases, leaving 3 bases not matched to a gene. CDR3 length: 13 residues. CDR1 and CDR2 from the germline V gene are SGHNT and YYREEE (reference sequence). The CDR3 reads CASRGTVNSPLHF. The CDR3 nucleotides read TGTGCCAGCAGGGGGACAGTCAATTCACCCCTCCACTTT.

The chain joins TRBV29-1 to TRBJ1-2; maybe TRBD1 (6 bases). V was trimmed by 3 bases and J by 7 bases, leaving 21 bases between them. The CDR3 totals 15 residues. CDR1 is SQVTM, CDR2 ANQGSEA, per germline. The DNA for the CDR3 is TGCAGCGTTGAGATGCCAGGGGTTGACCTTCGTGGCTACACCTTC. This encodes CSVEMPGVDLRGYTF.

The chain carries TRBV12-3 or TRBV12-4 and TRBJ2-2; D is unclear. Trimming took 4 bases from V and 7 from J, leaving 4 bases between them. CDR3 length equals 11 residues. The CDR3 here is CASSSYGELFF. For the CDR3, the DNA is TGTGCCAGCAGTTCCTACGGGGAGCTGTTTTTT.

About this clone itself: Different DNA sequences within this sample yield the same CDR3. This chain uses TRBV7-2 with TRBJ1-1; TRBD1 matches 8 bases. This CDR3 is built from 14 residues. Germline loops: CDR1 SGHTA, CDR2 FQGNSA. V dropped 2 bases and J dropped 5; count of bases not matched to a gene: 4. The DNA for the CDR3 is TGTGCCAGCAGCTTAAACAGGGGGGGTACTGAAGCTTTCTTT. Protein: CASSLNRGGTEAFF.

V and J are TRBV14 and TRBJ2-3, with 8 bases fitting TRBD2. The CDR3 length is 19 residues. Germline V gene sequence: CDR1 SGHDN, CDR2 FVKESK. V lost 3 bases, J lost 1 base, and 15 bases stayed unmatched. DNA for the CDR3: TGTGCCAGCAGCCACTCGGGGGGGTCCTCCTTTTTGCGCACAGATACGCAGTATTTT. As protein: CASSHSGGSSFLRTDTQYF.

The V and J genes are TRBV12-3 or TRBV12-4 and TRBJ2-1; 7 nucleotides line up with TRBD1. V shed 10 bases, J shed 9 bases, and the junction held 9 bases outside the gene matches. This CDR3 has 12 residues. As DNA, the CDR3 is TGTGCCACCCAGACAGGGAAGGGTGAGCAGTTCTTC. It translates to CATQTGKGEQFF.

The chain is built from TRBV5-5 and TRBJ1-1, with a weak D call TRBD1 (5 bases). CDR3 length: 16 amino acids. V gave up 0 bases and J gave up 0 bases, with 12 bases separating them. CDR1 is SGHKS and CDR2 is YYEKEE in the germline V gene (reference sequence). This chain's CDR3 is CASSLEPGLMNTEAFF. The CDR3 region has the DNA TGTGCCAGCAGCTTGGAGCCAGGGCTAATGAACACTGAAGCTTTCTTT. The variable domain in full, with the rest retrieved from reference TRBV5-5 and TRBJ1-1, is DAGVTQSPTHLIKTRGQQVTLRCSPISGHKSVSWYQQVLGQGPQFIFQYYEKEERGRGNFPDRFSARQFPNYSSELNVNALLLGDSALYLCASSLEPGLMNTEAFFGQGTRLTVV.

V usage is TRBV5-1 and J usage is TRBJ1-2, with a weak D call TRBD1 (5 bases). V shed 1 base and J shed 6 bases, with 10 bases lying between them. The CDR3 covers 13 residues. Germline lookup yields CDR1 SGHRS and CDR2 YFSETQ. CDR3 DNA: TGCGCCAGCAGCTTGCGGGGGAAGGATGGCTACACCTTC. Translating gives CASSLRGKDGYTF.

The J gene is TRBJ2-3, the V gene TRBV5-1, with a tentative D call TRBD2 (7 bases). The CDR3 length is 15 residues. CDR1 is SGHRS, CDR2 YFSETQ, per germline. V lost 1 base, J lost 5 bases, and 14 bases lay in between. The CDR3 loop reads CASSLTGGPRDTQYF. The CDR3 DNA follows: TGCGCCAGCAGCTTGACCGGGGGGCCAAGAGATACGCAGTATTTT.

The gene calls are TRBV7-9 and TRBJ2-1; TRBD1 might be the D (6 bases). The CDR3 length is 15 residues. V was trimmed by 3 bases and J by 4 bases, leaving 13 bases between them. Germline V gene lookup returns CDR1 SEHNR and CDR2 FQNEAQ (reference sequence). The CDR3, as DNA: TGTGCCAGCAGCTTGGCCTACAGGGATTACAATGAGCAGTTCTTC. It yields the protein CASSLAYRDYNEQFF.

This clone came up a few times. V gene TRBV4-2 combines with J gene TRBJ1-1; no definite D call. Germline CDR1 LGHNA, CDR2 YNFKEQ. The V end was cut by 0 bases, the J end by 3 bases, with 11 bases between. The CDR3 is 15 amino acids. In DNA, the CDR3 is TGTGCCAGCAGCCAAGATGGGTGGGGAGACACTGAAGCTTTCTTT. Translation: CASSQDGWGDTEAFF.

This sequence joins TRBV7-9 and TRBJ2-5, with unresolved D. Germline CDR1 is SEHNR and CDR2 is FQNEAQ (reference sequence). The CDR3 runs 13 residues. Trimming shortened V by 1 base and J by 5 bases, and 8 bases separated the two germline ends. The DNA of the CDR3 is TGTGCCAGCAGCTTAGACGGCAGGGAGACCCAGTACTTC. Translation: CASSLDGRETQYF. The variable domain in full, with the rest retrieved from reference TRBV7-9 and TRBJ2-5, is DTGVSQNPRHKITKRGQNVTFRCDPISEHNRLYWYRQTLGQGPEFLTYFQNEAQLEKSRLLSDRFSAERPKGSFSTLEIQRTEQGDSAMYLCASSLDGRETQYFGPGTRLLVL.

The V gene is TRBV6-1, the J gene TRBJ2-7; 13 nucleotides agree with TRBD2. Germline trimming cut 4 bases from V and 0 bases from J; bases unmatched to any gene: 9. CDR3 length: 18 amino acids. Germline lookup yields CDR1 MNHNS and CDR2 SASEGT. The CDR3, as DNA: TGTGCCAGCAGTGTGACTAGCGGGGGGACCATCCTCTCCTACGAGCAGTACTTC. The encoded protein is CASSVTSGGTILSYEQYF.

The chain carries TRBV19 and TRBJ1-2; no reliable D call. Germline V lookup: CDR1 LNHDA, CDR2 SQIVND (reference sequence). V dropped 3 bases and J dropped 4 bases, with 15 bases sitting between them. The CDR3 sequence is 15 residues long. CDR3 sequence: CASSIGRDPLYGYTF. The CDR3 DNA follows: TGTGCCAGTAGTATCGGGCGGGATCCCCTCTATGGCTACACCTTC.

The J gene is TRBJ2-7, the V gene TRBV9, with 7 bases fitting TRBD1. J lost 6 bases, V lost 3 bases, and 3 bases had no gene match. The CDR3 is 12 amino acids. Germline CDR1 is SGDLS and CDR2 is YYNGEE. CDR3 in DNA: TGTGCCAGCAGCGGAACAGGGGCCGAGCAGTACTTC. Translated: CASSGTGAEQYF. The full variable domain, in which reference TRBV9 and TRBJ2-7 provide the parts outside the CDR3, is DSGVTQTPKHLITATGQRVTLRCSPRSGDLSVYWYQQSLDQGLQFLIQYYNGEERAKGNILERFSAQQFPDLHSELNLSSLELGDSALYFCASSGTGAEQYFGPGTRLTVT.

The chain uses TRBV28 and TRBJ1-5; D gene uncertain. CDR3 length equals 19 residues. Trimming removed 5 bases at V and 2 bases at J, with 25 bases between. The germline V gene has CDR1 MDHEN and CDR2 SYDVKM. CDR3 sequence (DNA): TGTGCCAGCAGTCCGAACAAAGCTGGCGGGAATAGAGGCAATCAGCCCCAGCATTTT. This translates into CASSPNKAGGNRGNQPQHF.